This T cell receptor beta chain was profiled in a study of cytomegalovirus exposure and HLA in healthy donors. Study-level findings and limits: In a later analysis, HLA-C alleles had the fewest associated TCRs, DRB1 alleles the most. By a later analysis, the bulk of CMV-associated TCR beta chains appeared HLA-restricted. TCR beta chain V- and J-gene trimming was linked, in a later analysis, to a missense variant in DCLRE1C.

Turning to this clone: The antigen remains undetermined.

PCR primers comprised 60 Vbeta and 13 Jbeta primers. TCRdb keeps only in-frame clones here, not all; method: immunoSEQ multiplex PCR. The profile shows 200,000 to 250,000 clones, 70% to 80% of them singletons. The germline gives CDR1 SGHTA, CDR2 FQGTGA. CDR3 size: 16 residues. V was shortened by 5 bases and J by 2 bases, with 16 bases between the two germline ends. The sequence came from a woman in her twenties or thirties in good health and CMV-seronegative. The chain carries TRBV7-3 and TRBJ2-1, with D maybe TRBD2 (6 bases). Input material: PBMCs. The CDR3 loop reads CASSLNPRGPYNEQFF. The CDR3, as DNA: TGTGCCAGCAGCCTTAATCCGCGGGGACCCTACAATGAGCAGTTCTTC.